These 26 T cell receptor beta chains came from one sample sequenced in a study of post-analysis software for immune sequencing data. General observations from the study: In patients, TRBV5-6, TRBV5-1 and TRBV20-1 belonged to roughly five TRBV segments found more frequently than in controls.

For these TCRs, the target antigens are not known. Built from TCR beta cDNA, the libraries had unique molecular identifiers in them. TCRdb itself ran the PCR reads through MiXCR, one entry per CDR3 protein. The sample yields around 400,000 distinct CDR3 sequences, about 39% seen once. Sequencing input: blood. The source of these receptors is a girl aged 2 to 9 with multiple sclerosis.

The chain couples TRBV29-1 to TRBJ2-7, with TRBD2 identical over 9 bases. Germline V gene sequence: CDR1 SQVTM, CDR2 ANQGSEA. The CDR3 totals 13 residues. Trimming cost V 3 bases and J 3 bases; bases outside gene matches: 3. CDR3 coding DNA: TGCAGCGTTGACCTAGCGGGGAGCTACGAGCAGTACTTC. Translating it yields CSVDLAGSYEQYF.

This clonotype came up a few times. The chain links TRBV13 to TRBJ2-7; D might be TRBD2 (6 bases). Trimming cost V 8 bases and J 2 bases, with 13 bases left between them. The germline V gene has CDR1 PRHDT and CDR2 FYEKMQ (reference sequence). The CDR3 is 13 amino acids. In DNA, the CDR3 is TGTGCCAGCCACCCAGGAGGGACCTACGAGCAGTACTTC. Translation gives CASHPGGTYEQYF.

The sample holds a few counts of this clonotype. This chain links TRBV9 with TRBJ2-4; possible D gene TRBD1, 5 bases. Germline V gene lookup returns CDR1 SGDLS and CDR2 YYNGEE. The CDR3 has 16 amino acids. V lost 4 bases, J lost 13 bases, and 27 bases lay in between. CDR3 DNA: TGTGCCAGCAGCCCTCCAAGTGCTCGGACATCAGTACCCCAGTACTTC. The encoded protein is CASSPPSARTSVPQYF.

This clonotype was counted only a few times. CDR3: CASSYPGYEQYF. The CDR3 DNA follows: TGTGCCAGCAGTTACCCGGGCTACGAGCAGTACTTC. The J gene is TRBJ2-7, the V gene TRBV6-5; D gene ambiguous. The germline V gene has CDR1 MNHEY and CDR2 SVGAGI. The CDR3 is made up of 12 amino acids. V lost 2 bases and J lost 3, with 5 bases in between.

The chain employs TRBV11-2 and TRBJ2-7; TRBD1 matches at 9 bases. The CDR3 has 14 residues. Looked up from germline, CDR1 is SGHAT and CDR2 is FQNNGV. Trimming took 6 bases from V and 5 from J; bases not matched to a gene: 8. CDR3: CASRLGQGFHEQYF. The CDR3 DNA sequence: TGTGCCAGCAGGCTTGGACAGGGGTTCCACGAGCAGTACTTC.

The chain uses TRBV20-1 and TRBJ2-7; the D call may be TRBD1 or TRBD2 (5 bases each). Germline assignment: CDR1 DFQATT and CDR2 SNEGSKA (reference sequence). This CDR3 spans 17 amino acids. Trimming shortened V by 2 bases and J by 5 bases, and 25 bases separated the two germline ends. Here the CDR3 DNA reads TGCAGTGCTAGACCGACGGGGTACAGGTCGGTCGTCCACGAGCAGTACTTC. Translation: CSARPTGYRSVVHEQYF.

The chain recombines TRBV20-1 with TRBJ2-7; D not resolved. The V end lost 3 bases, the J end lost 0 bases, and 6 bases lay between the germline ends. This CDR3 has 12 amino acids. Germline V CDR1 and CDR2: DFQATT, SNEGSKA (reference sequence). DNA for the CDR3: TGCAGTGCTAGCCCGGGCTCCTACGAGCAGTACTTC. This codes for CSASPGSYEQYF.

The chain uses TRBV21-1 and TRBJ2-1; the table's D gene call, TRBD1, was not cross checked with the DNA. TRBV21-1 corresponds to a pseudogene. This CDR3 region has 13 residues. As DNA, the CDR3 is TGTGCCAGCAGCAACGACAGATTCGATGAGCAGTTCTTC. As protein: CASSNDRFDEQFF.

CDR3 protein: CASLYYGRGTLTDTQYF. In DNA form, the CDR3 reads TGTGCCAGTCTATACTATGGAAGGGGGACCCTCACAGATACGCAGTATTTT. The chain links TRBV12-3 or TRBV12-4 to TRBJ2-3, with TRBD1 as a possible D gene (6 bases). The V and J ends lost 9 bases and 2 bases respectively, with 24 bases between them. The CDR3 length is 17 residues.

This clonotype has just a few counts. V gene TRBV20-1 combines with J gene TRBJ2-3; 10 nucleotides match TRBD2. The CDR3 covers 14 residues. Germline CDR1 reads DFQATT; CDR2 reads SNEGSKA (reference sequence). Trimming took 5 bases from V and 1 from J; bases not matched to a gene: 3. The CDR3 spells CSAPGLAGTDTQYF. The DNA for the CDR3 is TGCAGTGCTCCAGGACTAGCGGGCACAGATACGCAGTATTTT.

The rearrangement uses TRBV10-3 and TRBJ2-3, with TRBD2 matching 14 bases. Per the germline V gene, CDR1 is ENHRY and CDR2 is SYGVKD. V shed 8 bases and J 3 bases; nucleotides not matched to a gene: 4. The CDR3 has 15 residues. For the CDR3, the DNA is TGTGCCATCGGACTAGCGGGAGGTGGAACAGATACGCAGTATTTT. Amino acid sequence: CAIGLAGGGTDTQYF.

This clonotype was seen a handful of times. V and J are TRBV28 and TRBJ1-6; TRBD1 might be the D (6 bases). V gave up 6 bases and J gave up 16 bases, with 25 bases separating them. This CDR3 contains 15 residues. Looked up from germline, CDR1 is MDHEN and CDR2 is SYDVKM. CDR3 in DNA: TGTGCCAGCAGCCTTGGGCGGGGGAAGGGGGTCATTCTCCACTTT. This gives the protein CASSLGRGKGVILHF.

A few counts support this clonotype. The chain uses TRBV20-1 and TRBJ2-7; unclear D gene. V gave up 3 bases and J gave up 2 bases, with 14 bases separating them. Germline V gene lookup returns CDR1 DFQATT and CDR2 SNEGSKA (reference sequence). CDR3 length: 14 amino acids. CDR3 in DNA: TGCAGTGCTAGTTATTATAAACCTCCCTACGAGCAGTACTTC. Protein sequence: CSASYYKPPYEQYF.

The rearrangement uses TRBV30 and TRBJ1-5, with TRBD1 as a possible D gene (5 bases). This CDR3 spans 15 amino acids. Germline lookup yields CDR1 GTSNPN and CDR2 SVGIG (reference sequence). The germline V and J ends were trimmed by 2 bases and 0 bases, with 11 bases remaining between them. CDR3 in amino acids: CAWSRGAHSNQPQHF. The CDR3 DNA follows: TGTGCCTGGAGTCGAGGGGCTCATAGCAATCAGCCCCAGCATTTT.

Of note for this clonotype: No conserved phenylalanine or tryptophan is present at the end of the CDR3, so a read error is the likely explanation. The chain combines TRBV12-3 or TRBV12-4 with TRBJ2-1; the match to TRBD1 covers 8 bases. This CDR3 region has 15 residues. J lost 0 bases, V lost 5 bases, and 3 bases had no gene match. As DNA, the CDR3 is TGTGCCAGCAGTCCCGGACAGGGCTCCTACAATGAGCAGTTCGTC. Translating it yields CASSPGQGSYNEQFV.

This clonotype was observed a handful of times. The chain combines TRBV5-1 with TRBJ1-1; TRBD1 might be the D (6 bases). The V end lost 4 bases, the J end lost 7 bases, and 14 bases lay between the germline ends. The CDR3 consists of 13 residues. CDR1 is SGHRS, CDR2 YFSETQ, per germline. This chain's CDR3 is CASSAQEGGEAFF. The CDR3 nucleotides read TGCGCCAGCAGCGCGCAGGAGGGGGGTGAAGCTTTCTTT.

The genes are TRBV15 and TRBJ1-2, with 8 bases that match TRBD1. Germline V gene sequence: CDR1 LNHNV, CDR2 YYDKDF (reference sequence). The junction had 10 bases not matched to a gene; V was cut back by 5 bases and J by 2 bases. CDR3 length equals 16 residues. The CDR3 region has the DNA TGTGCCACCAGCTCAAAAAGGACAGGGCGCAACTATGGCTACACCTTC. It is translated as CATSSKRTGRNYGYTF.

This clonotype has only a few counts. The CDR3 nucleotides read TGCAGTGCTACGGGGACTAGCGGGGATTATGAGCAGTTCTTC. This sequence encodes CSATGTSGDYEQFF. The gene calls are TRBV20-1 and TRBJ2-1; TRBD2 aligns across 13 bases. The CDR3 runs 14 residues. CDR1 and CDR2 (germline): DFQATT, SNEGSKA (reference sequence). Trimming cost V 4 bases and J 8 bases; bases outside gene matches: 5.

The CDR3 protein is CASSLTVPGRFWDNEQFF. CDR3 nucleotides: TGTGCCAGCAGCCTGACCGTGCCGGGGAGGTTCTGGGACAATGAGCAGTTCTTC. V usage is TRBV7-2 and J usage is TRBJ2-1, with a tentative D call TRBD2 (6 bases). The CDR3 is 18 residues long. Trimming removed 5 bases at V and 5 bases at J, with 25 bases between. Germline-derived CDR1 and CDR2 are SGHTA and FQGNSA.

On this clonotype itself: Without the conserved terminal phenylalanine or tryptophan, this CDR3 likely stems from a read error. It is unclear where the CDR3 begins or ends on the DNA, so no DNA is shown, and the CDR3 is as TCRdb lists it. This rearrangement joins TRBV4-1 to TRBJ2-3; the table names TRBD2, a call not compared with the DNA. The germline V gene has CDR1 MGHRA and CDR2 YSYEKL. The CDR3 region is 14 residues in length, termini included. CDR3 loop: CASSRTESGTEEYL.

This clonotype showed up many times. This chain uses TRBV3-1 with TRBJ2-5; D may correspond to TRBD1 or TRBD2 (5 bases each). This CDR3 region has 14 residues. Trimming shortened V by 4 bases and J by 4 bases, and 13 bases separated the two germline ends. Germline V lookup: CDR1 LGHDT, CDR2 YNNKEL (reference sequence). CDR3 in amino acids: CASSRSGTPETQYF. The CDR3 coding sequence is TGTGCCAGCAGCCGATCCGGGACCCCAGAGACCCAGTACTTC.

This clonotype came up a few times. The chain has TRBV20-1 and TRBJ2-1; 8 nucleotides match TRBD2. J lost 7 bases, V lost 0 bases, and 14 bases had no gene match. The V gene's germline CDR1 is DFQATT and CDR2 SNEGSKA (reference sequence). The CDR3 contains 17 residues. The CDR3 coding sequence is TGCAGTGCTAGAGATTTTAGCCGGGGACTAGAGGAAAATGAGCAGTTCTTC. Translated: CSARDFSRGLEENEQFF.

In its sample, this clonotype was seen a few times. The junction departs from germline at one end; a sequencing error may be responsible. The chain employs TRBV11-2 and TRBJ2-7; D perhaps matches TRBD1 (6 bases). Germline loops: CDR1 SGHAT, CDR2 FQNNGV. This CDR3 comprises 11 residues. CDR3 bases: TGTGCCGGCAGCTATCAGGGGCAGCAGTACTTC. Its translation: CAGSYQGQQYF.

This clonotype was seen more than once but under ten times. This chain uses TRBV6-2 or TRBV6-3 with TRBJ2-7; D unclear. CDR1 and CDR2 from the germline V gene are MNHEY and SVGEGT. This CDR3 has 13 residues. Trimming left V 5 bases short and J 5 bases short, with 13 bases between. The CDR3 region is CASSDFEENEQYF. The DNA for the CDR3 is TGTGCCAGCAGTGACTTCGAGGAAAACGAGCAGTACTTC.

This clonotype was recorded only once. The chain uses TRBV5-1 and TRBJ2-1; 9 nucleotides align to TRBD1. The CDR3 is 14 residues long. The germline V gene has CDR1 SGHRS and CDR2 YFSETQ. V lost 3 bases, J lost 7 bases, and 5 bases stayed unmatched. In DNA, the CDR3 is TGCGCCAGCAGCTCAGGACAGGGGCCAAATGAGCAGTTCTTC. This gives the protein CASSSGQGPNEQFF.

This clonotype was detected a few times. The chain combines TRBV4-1 with TRBJ2-5; D ambiguous. The germline gives CDR1 MGHRA, CDR2 YSYEKL. Trimming took off 0 bases at V and 5 bases at J, with 19 bases between the two ends. The CDR3 runs to 17 residues. CDR3 DNA: TGCGCCAGCAGCCAAGAGAGACTGACCACCCCTCAGGAGACCCAGTACTTC. It translates to CASSQERLTTPQETQYF.